The entry that follows covers one T cell receptor beta chain sequence. Its antigen is undetermined. The sample is drawn from a study of T cell responses to AZD1222 COVID-19 vaccine. V dropped 10 bases and J dropped 10 bases, with 16 bases sitting between them. The germline CDR1 and CDR2 sequences are MNHEY and SMNVEV (reference sequence). The CDR3 totals 11 residues. Only in-frame clones appear in the TCRdb table, and some are missing; sequencing was by immunoSEQ multiplex PCR. The data contain roughly 100,000 clones, around 96% of them seen just once; the ten biggest clones take up under 2.5%. Study results and limitations: Unmutated variant regions are reportedly targeted by nearly half of spike-specific TCRs. Regions 160-218 and 743-854 held dominance among vaccine-associated CD4 TCRs, which spanned spike.

The V call is TRBV27, the J call TRBJ1-2; no clear D gene. The TCR sequence derives from an adult in good health. The sequences come from peripheral blood, collected on day 0 of AZD1222 vaccination. The CDR3 protein is CATQTQEIYTF. As DNA, the CDR3 is TGTGCCACGCAGACGCAAGAAATCTACACCTTC.